This T cell receptor (beta chain) was sequenced in a study of regulatory T cells in long-lasting Graves disease. Study-wide results and limits: Possibly, too few samples lowered accuracy. Persistent cases favored TRBV28, TRBJ1-2 and TRBJ2-5.

A few counts support this clonotype. Antigen: not known. Through Arm-PCR of CDR3 regions and iRepertoire HTBI primers, TCR beta libraries were built. TCRdb re-derived calls from the multiplex PCR reads in MiXCR, one entry per CDR3 protein. The repertoire has about 310,000 distinct CDR3 sequences, 20% to 25% of them found once; the top ten carry about 61%. The time point is: persistent/refractory GD, antithyroid drugs over 5 years with positive TRAb. RNA isolated from PBMCs was used to make the TCR library. Roughly 9.8 milliliters of peripheral blood went into EDTA tubes. Per germline, CDR1 MDHEN and CDR2 SYDVKM. The germline V and J ends were trimmed by 2 bases and 4 bases, with 6 bases remaining between them. The CDR3 is 13 amino acids.

The clonotype originates from a female donor with Graves disease. The V gene is TRBV28, the J gene TRBJ2-1; no definite D call. Source: peripheral blood mononuclear cells (PBMCs), taken when the disease was refractory, from a patient treated with antithyroid drugs. In nucleotides, the CDR3 is TGTGCCAGCAGTTTAGAGTCTTACAATGAGCAGTTCTTC. It specifies CASSLESYNEQFF.